This T cell receptor beta chain appears in the sequencing data of a study of identical twins. Notes on the study in general: Zero-insertion results could be subject to partial confounding by invariant MAIT and iNKT cells.

In the case of this clonotype: What it binds is not known.

Germline V lookup: CDR1 SNHLY, CDR2 FYNNEI. With V trimmed by 8 bases and J by 4 bases, 3 bases remained unmatched. The CDR3 runs 12 residues. MiXCR, run by TCRdb on the 5' RACE reads, gives a single entry per CDR3 protein. The sample includes some 760,000 distinct CDR3 sequences, roughly 18% of them seen just once. These same data were also listed under a study on T cells expressing NK-cell markers.

Sequenced material: PBMCs. The receptor was derived from a young woman in good health. This chain links TRBV2 with TRBJ1-2, with TRBD1 matching 8 bases. CDR3 protein: CASGQGSYGYTF. In DNA, the CDR3 is TGTGCCAGCGGACAGGGCAGCTATGGCTACACCTTC.